The next 2 T cell receptor beta chains were all read from a single sample in a study of OX40 agonist ivuxolimab in advanced cancers. Generated by immunoSEQ multiplex PCR, the TCRdb table keeps only in-frame clones and is missing some. The sample contains 85,000 to 90,000 clones, 85% of which appear only once. The sequences come from CD4+ or CD8+ T cells sorted from blood, collected in a trial of the OX40 agonist ivuxolimab. The receptor set was obtained from an adult with an advanced solid tumor such as melanoma, head and neck, liver or kidney cancer.

The chain carries TRBV18 and TRBJ2-7, with D possibly matching TRBD1 (6 bases). Germline CDR1 reads KGHSH; CDR2 reads LQKENI. This CDR3 is built from 14 residues. V was cut by 3 bases and J by 2 bases, with 11 bases left in between. The CDR3 coding sequence is TGTGCCAGCTCACCCGCCGGACAGACCTACGAGCAGTACTTC. This gives the protein CASSPAGQTYEQYF. Full variable domain (rest looked up from reference TRBV18 and TRBJ2-7): NAGVMQNPRHLVRRRGQEARLRCSPMKGHSHVYWYRQLPEEGLKFMVYLQKENIIDESGMPKERFSAEFPKEGPSILRIQQVVRGDSAAYFCASSPAGQTYEQYFGPGTRLTVT.

The V and J genes are TRBV28 and TRBJ2-3; 12 positions match TRBD2. CDR1 is MDHEN, CDR2 SYDVKM, per germline. The CDR3 has 17 amino acids. V shed 3 bases, J shed 2 bases, and the junction held 6 bases outside the gene matches. The CDR3 coding sequence is TGTGCCAGCAGTTTGTGGACTAGCGGGGCGTCCACAGATACGCAGTATTTT. Protein product: CASSLWTSGASTDTQYF.